Described below is a single TCR beta chain sequence and its context. Antigen: not known. The data were taken from a study of cytomegalovirus exposure and HLA in healthy donors. Study conclusions and caveats: When presence/absence was analysed, sequencing depth was taken to be roughly uniform across donors.

The PCR used 60 Vbeta and 13 Jbeta primers. Repertoires were generated with immunoSEQ multiplex PCR, while TCRdb's copy carries only in-frame clones and drops some. The table lists over 150,000 clones, about 85% of them singletons. V was clipped by 2 bases and J by 6 bases, with 20 bases between them. The CDR3 spans 17 residues. The V gene's germline CDR1 is SGHTA and CDR2 FQGNSA. The sequencing sample was made of PBMCs. The chain recombines TRBV7-2 with TRBJ2-1, with a possible D match to TRBD2 (5 bases). This receptor was obtained from a man aged 30 to 39 in good health and CMV-seropositive. The CDR3 region is CASSLTRSGMGANEQFF. In DNA form, the CDR3 reads TGTGCCAGCAGCTTAACCCGATCCGGGATGGGTGCCAATGAGCAGTTCTTC.